Reported below is one T cell receptor beta chain. At least ten counts were recorded for this clonotype. Its specific antigen is unknown. There are no base qualities to consult, and no much larger clone falls within one base. Compared with germline, V lacks 4 bases and J lacks 5 bases; bases without a gene match: 17. The CDR3 runs 17 residues from the cysteine to the phenylalanine. Just the 51-base CDR3 DNA is kept, in frame starting at base 1. The germline V gene encodes CDR1 SQVTM and CDR2 ANQGSEA. The data originate from a study of identical twins (dated by TCRdb to the mid-2010s). Notes on the research overall: To test whether fetal clonotypes persist, the study used deep sequencing on TCR alpha and beta repertoires from monozygotic twins, unrelated adults of various ages, and cord blood. Replicate twin experiments were performed at different times using different library preparation protocols to rule out contamination.

Every donor in the study was a healthy Caucasian. The study also sequenced three unrelated non-twin adults: a male aged 18 to 30, a male aged 50 to 60 and a female aged 50 to 60. Miltenyi CD45RO+ enrichment and human naive T-cell isolation kits were used to isolate memory (CD45RO+) and naive T cells from PBMC. To prepare the library, 5' RACE was applied. TCRdb shows the sequencer as Illumina HiSeq 2000. A universal primer binding site was introduced by template switching, and a unique molecular identifier was present in the final cDNA, enabling accurate counting of TCR cDNA molecules. First-strand cDNA for TCR alpha and beta chains was synthesized from specific primers in the conserved constant-segment region. To control for contamination, every cDNA library was double barcoded, receiving both a SMART-Mk sample barcode and Illumina barcodes. TruSeq adapter sequences, together with Illumina sample barcodes, were added in two successive PCR steps. TCR alpha and beta cDNA libraries were sequenced on the Illumina HiSeq platform with custom primers. The paper's processing steps were these. MiGEC was used to process raw reads and extract unique molecular identifiers, and MiXCR was used to find CDR3 positions. For each individual, recombination models were inferred using an EM algorithm with the repgenHMM and IGoR tools. The tcR package in R was used for shared clonotype analysis, with sharing normalized by the product of cloneset sizes. Out-of-frame nonproductive sequences were analyzed to study raw recombination free of thymic and clonal selection effects. The public reads were reprocessed in TCRdb via fastp at Q25 and MiXCR, keeping in-frame beta chains. Here each entry gathers all rows of one CDR3 protein and keeps the most common genes and DNA. The V and J calls and clone size come from TCRdb's table, not from the authors' own analysis. This sample holds 400,000 to 500,000 distinct CDR3 sequences; 18% were observed only once. 9.5% to 15% of the sample goes to the ten largest clones.

Overall study results and their limits: In monozygotic twins, recombination models systematically underestimated out-of-frame TCR alpha sharing, but the models matched the sharing seen between unrelated individuals. Zero-insertion analyses could be partly confounded by invariant T cells such as MAIT and iNKT, though diverse VJ usage argued against such confounding for most clonotypes. Because the same donors could not be followed over many years, the conclusions depended on cross-sectional statistical analysis. Abundant cord blood beta clonotypes carried fewer insertions; young adult naive repertoires showed a weaker similar trend, while memory repertoires showed none. In beta out-of-frame sequences, excess twin sharing was weaker, because having fewer shared sequences lowered the signal-to-noise ratio. Compared with coincidental sharing between unrelated individuals, an excess of low generation-probability sequences was observed among out-of-frame TCR alpha sequences shared between twins.

The origin of this receptor is a man aged 45 to 65 in good health. Sequenced input: naive T cells sorted from blood. The cell subset or site label, as the study defines it: cells isolated with a human naive T-cell isolation kit. Rearrangement joined TRBV29-1 to TRBJ2-7; 10 nucleotides in the junction match TRBD2. CDR3 sequence: CSVVGPLKREGFNEQYF. The nucleotide sequence is given as TGCAGCGTTGTAGGCCCCCTTAAGCGGGAGGGCTTCAACGAGCAGTACTTC.